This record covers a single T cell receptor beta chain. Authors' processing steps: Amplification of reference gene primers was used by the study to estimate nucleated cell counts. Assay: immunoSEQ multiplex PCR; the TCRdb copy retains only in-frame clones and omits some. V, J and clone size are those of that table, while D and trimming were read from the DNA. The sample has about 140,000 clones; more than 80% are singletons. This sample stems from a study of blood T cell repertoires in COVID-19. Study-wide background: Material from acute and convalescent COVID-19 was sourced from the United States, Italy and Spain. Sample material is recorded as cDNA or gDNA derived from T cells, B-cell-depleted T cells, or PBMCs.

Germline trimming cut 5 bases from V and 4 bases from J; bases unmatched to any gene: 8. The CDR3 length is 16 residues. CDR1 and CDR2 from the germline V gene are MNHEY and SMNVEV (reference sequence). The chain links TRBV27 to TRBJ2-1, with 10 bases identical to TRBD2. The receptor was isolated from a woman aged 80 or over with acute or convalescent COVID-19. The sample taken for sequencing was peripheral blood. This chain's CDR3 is CASSPPSGGLYNEQFF. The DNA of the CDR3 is TGTGCCAGCAGTCCTCCTAGCGGGGGCCTATACAATGAGCAGTTCTTC.